These 31 T cell receptor beta chains were sequenced from one sample in a study of blood T cell repertoires in COVID-19 (TCRdb year 2020). The library relied on the immunoSEQ multiplex PCR assay. TCRdb provides this immuneACCESS table in a form limited to in-frame rearrangements. Some clones are lacking; in checked studies, under half of them reflect an unresolved V gene, and why the rest are absent is not known. For this sample the table gives over 250,000 clones, of which roughly 84% were detected only once. Clones ranked in the top ten supply about 1.5% of the sample. Sequencing used peripheral blood. These receptors all come from a human donor with COVID-19, enrolled during active disease. The donor label of this sample is uncertain.

The rearrangement uses TRBV4-3 and TRBJ2-3, with TRBD2 matching 8 bases. The CDR3 loop spans 16 amino acids. V was pared by 1 base and J by 1 base, with 4 bases of the junction left unmatched. Germline CDR1 is LGHNA and CDR2 is YSLEER. CDR3 loop: CASSQAGGPGTDTQYF. The CDR3 nucleotides read TGCGCCAGCAGCCAAGCGGGAGGGCCCGGCACAGATACGCAGTATTTT.

This chain links TRBV30 with TRBJ1-5; TRBD1 might be the D (5 bases). The length of the CDR3 is 15 residues. The ends were cut back, 2 bases at V and 1 base at J, with 12 bases in the middle. CDR1 and CDR2 (germline): GTSNPN, SVGIG (reference sequence). The CDR3 coding sequence is TGTGCCTGGAGTCCGGGACTGGGCAGCAATCAGCCCCAGCATTTT. It yields the protein CAWSPGLGSNQPQHF.

J is TRBJ1-2 and V is TRBV7-9; D call uncertain. CDR3 length: 13 amino acids. The germline gives CDR1 SEHNR, CDR2 FQNEAQ (reference sequence). V lost 4 bases to trimming and J lost 5 bases, with 11 bases between them. DNA for the CDR3: TGTGCCAGCAGCTCGGCAGCGGATTATGGCTACACCTTC. It translates to CASSSAADYGYTF.

Only one count was recorded for this clone. V usage is TRBV5-1 and J usage is TRBJ2-5; 8 bases align to TRBD1. The CDR3 loop spans 14 amino acids. Germline V gene lookup returns CDR1 SGHRS and CDR2 YFSETQ. V shed 4 bases and J 3 bases; nucleotides not matched to a gene: 5. CDR3 in amino acids: CASSLGQGEETQYF. The CDR3 nucleotides are TGCGCCAGCAGCCTTGGACAGGGCGAAGAGACCCAGTACTTC.

The J gene is TRBJ2-5, the V gene TRBV11-2; no definite D call. V was clipped by 3 bases and J by 2 bases, with 4 bases between them. Germline CDR1 SGHAT, CDR2 FQNNGV. CDR3 size: 12 residues. For the CDR3, the DNA is TGTGCCAGCAGCTTCGGGCAAGAGACCCAGTACTTC. It encodes CASSFGQETQYF.

The chain is built from TRBV6-6 and TRBJ1-1; 7 bases are a match to TRBD1. Germline CDR1 MNHNY, CDR2 SVGAGI (reference sequence). V gave up 2 bases and J gave up 8 bases; unmatched junction bases: 2. CDR3 length equals 12 residues. CDR3 protein: CASSYMGQEAFF. In DNA form, the CDR3 reads TGTGCCAGCAGTTACATGGGACAGGAAGCTTTCTTT.

The V gene is TRBV9, the J gene TRBJ2-3; no clear D. In germline, CDR1 is SGDLS, CDR2 YYNGEE. CDR3 length: 15 residues. Between the trimmed V and J ends, which lost 0 bases and 1 base, there was a span of 9 bases. The CDR3 sequence: CASSVARVGTDTQYF. The CDR3 region has the DNA TGTGCCAGCAGCGTAGCCCGAGTTGGCACAGATACGCAGTATTTT.

The chain joins TRBV9 to TRBJ2-5; 7 bases match TRBD2. Germline lookup yields CDR1 SGDLS and CDR2 YYNGEE. The V segment lost 0 bases and the J segment 5 bases; nucleotides outside the gene matches: 13. The CDR3 sequence is 17 residues long. The CDR3 DNA sequence: TGTGCCAGCAGCGTAGGAAGCGGGATACGGTTTGGGGAGACCCAGTACTTC. Protein product: CASSVGSGIRFGETQYF.

This clone was detected once. The genes are TRBV19 and TRBJ2-1, with 7 nucleotides matching TRBD1. The CDR3 has 16 amino acids. V shed 6 bases, J shed 0 bases, and the junction held 8 bases outside the gene matches. Germline V lookup: CDR1 LNHDA, CDR2 SQIVND (reference sequence). The CDR3 protein is CASRHRGLSSYNEQFF. DNA of the CDR3: TGTGCCAGTAGGCACAGGGGCCTCAGCTCCTACAATGAGCAGTTCTTC.

The chain couples TRBV28 to TRBJ1-1; no reliable D call. V was clipped by 4 bases and J by 1 base, with 19 bases between them. The germline V gene encodes CDR1 MDHEN and CDR2 SYDVKM. The CDR3 covers 17 residues. The CDR3 DNA reads as TGTGCCAGCAGTTCCCCCGGGGATGAGTACCCGAACACTGAAGCTTTCTTT. It encodes CASSSPGDEYPNTEAFF.

The rearrangement joins TRBV6-1 to TRBJ2-7; D is ambiguous. Germline V CDR1 and CDR2: MNHNS, SASEGT. The V end was cut by 0 bases, the J end by 4 bases, with 28 bases between. CDR3 length: 20 residues. The CDR3, as DNA: TGTGCCAGCAGTGAAGCGCTTATGGTGGTAGTCGGTCTTAATGCATACGAGCAGTACTTC. Its translation is CASSEALMVVVGLNAYEQYF.

This clone appeared a few times. The chain employs TRBV10-1 and TRBJ2-2, with TRBD2 matching over 8 bases. CDR3 length: 15 residues. J gave up 7 bases and V 1 base, and 5 bases lay outside the gene matches. Germline-derived CDR1 and CDR2 are WNHNN and SYGVQD (reference sequence). CDR3 amino acids: CASSEYGGVGGELFF. The CDR3 DNA is TGCGCCAGCAGTGAGTACGGGGGGGTAGGCGGGGAGCTGTTTTTT.

V usage is TRBV7-6 and J usage is TRBJ2-5; 7 bases are shared with TRBD2. V was pared by 1 base and J by 2 bases, with 7 bases of the junction left unmatched. Germline V gene data show CDR1 as SGHVS and CDR2 as FNYEAQ. This CDR3 comprises 16 residues. DNA for the CDR3: TGTGCCAGCAGCTTAGGGGGCGGGGGACCACAAGAGACCCAGTACTTC. It is translated as CASSLGGGGPQETQYF.

The CDR3 is CAATRLAGDHEQFF. The CDR3 DNA sequence: TGTGCCGCGACAAGACTAGCGGGAGACCATGAGCAGTTCTTC. The chain joins TRBV28 to TRBJ2-1; TRBD2 aligns across 12 bases. The CDR3 runs to 14 residues. Germline lookup yields CDR1 MDHEN and CDR2 SYDVKM. Losses at the gene ends were 11 bases for V and 8 bases for J; bases not matched to a gene: 10. Full variable domain (outside the CDR3, taken from reference TRBV28 and TRBJ2-1): DVKVTQSSRYLVKRTGEKVFLECVQDMDHENMFWYRQDPGLGLRLIYFSYDVKMKEKGDIPEGYSVSREKKERFSLILESASTNQTSMYLCAATRLAGDHEQFFGPGTRLTVL.

The V call is TRBV10-1, the J call TRBJ2-4; D gene ambiguous. The CDR3 runs to 17 residues. The germline CDR1 and CDR2 sequences are WNHNN and SYGVQD (reference sequence). V lost 8 bases to trimming and J lost 0 bases, with 20 bases between them. The CDR3 region has the DNA TGCGCCAGCCGCTTAGAGAATGTCGTTCAAGCCAAAAACATTCAGTACTTC. It yields the protein CASRLENVVQAKNIQYF.

This clone was detected a few times. This chain links TRBV18 with TRBJ1-4; 7 bases fit TRBD1. With 6 bases clipped from V and 4 bases from J, the junction kept 8 bases outside the gene matches. This CDR3 is built from 15 residues. Germline-derived CDR1 and CDR2 are KGHSH and LQKENI. In DNA, the CDR3 is TGTGCCAGCTCGCCGACCGGGACAGATAATGAAAAACTGTTTTTT. Amino acid sequence: CASSPTGTDNEKLFF.

The CDR3 protein is CASNPQGADQPQHF. The CDR3 DNA is TGTGCCAGCAACCCACAGGGGGCGGATCAGCCCCAGCATTTT. The rearrangement joins TRBV2 to TRBJ1-5; TRBD1 matches 9 bases. Trimming removed 7 bases from V and 5 bases from J; junction bases left unmatched: 6. The germline V gene has CDR1 SNHLY and CDR2 FYNNEI. This CDR3 has 14 amino acids.

The CDR3 DNA sequence: TGTGCCAGCAGCTTAGGCGGACAGGGGGCGGCAGAGCAGTACTTC. Its translation: CASSLGGQGAAEQYF. The chain has TRBV11-2 and TRBJ2-7, with 11 bases fitting TRBD1. Germline values: CDR1 SGHAT, CDR2 FQNNGV. The CDR3 has 15 residues. Unmatched junction bases numbered 6, after V lost 1 base and J lost 7 bases.

The rearrangement joins TRBV11-2 to TRBJ2-3; no clear D. The CDR3 covers 14 residues. The germline V gene encodes CDR1 SGHAT and CDR2 FQNNGV. V lost 5 bases and J 2 bases, leaving 11 bases between the germline ends. CDR3 sequence reads: CASSPPGTTDTQYF. The CDR3, as DNA: TGTGCCAGCAGCCCGCCTGGCACCACAGATACGCAGTATTTT. Drawing the rest from reference TRBV11-2 and TRBJ2-3, the complete variable domain is EAGVAQSPRYKIIEKRQSVAFWCNPISGHATLYWYQQILGQGPKLLIQFQNNGVVDDSQLPKDRFSAERLKGVDSTLKIQPAKLEDSAVYLCASSPPGTTDTQYFGPGTRLTVL.

The V and J genes are TRBV6-1 and TRBJ1-4, with unresolved D. The germline V gene encodes CDR1 MNHNS and CDR2 SASEGT. Trimming shortened V by 4 bases and J by 7 bases, and 25 bases separated the two germline ends. CDR3 length: 18 amino acids. In nucleotides, the CDR3 is TGTGCCAGCAGTGGGGCAACCCTTCGCCTATCACTGGGTGAAAAACTGTTTTTT. Translated, it gives CASSGATLRLSLGEKLFF.

This chain uses TRBV28 with TRBJ2-3; D call uncertain. V lost 5 bases and J 0 bases, leaving 15 bases between the germline ends. The CDR3 consists of 16 residues. Germline loops: CDR1 MDHEN, CDR2 SYDVKM. The CDR3 sequence is CASSTPRRLSTDTQYF. The CDR3 DNA reads as TGTGCCAGCAGTACCCCCCGCCGGTTAAGCACAGATACGCAGTATTTT.

The chain uses TRBV18 and TRBJ2-7; no clear D gene. The CDR3 contains 12 residues. The V gene lost 4 bases and the J gene lost 4 bases, with 8 bases spanning the gap. Germline CDR1 reads KGHSH; CDR2 reads LQKENI. The DNA of the CDR3 is TGTGCCAGCTCACAAGACATGTACGAGCAGTACTTC. Translation gives CASSQDMYEQYF. Together with reference TRBV18 and TRBJ2-7, the CDR3 gives the full variable domain: NAGVMQNPRHLVRRRGQEARLRCSPMKGHSHVYWYRQLPEEGLKFMVYLQKENIIDESGMPKERFSAEFPKEGPSILRIQQVVRGDSAAYFCASSQDMYEQYFGPGTRLTVT.

Regarding this clone: Germline and junction disagree at one end, which may indicate a read error. The chain combines TRBV7-7 with TRBJ2-1, with 14 bases that match TRBD2. The CDR3 is 16 residues long. CDR1 and CDR2 from the germline V gene are SSHAT and FNYEAQ (reference sequence). The CDR3, as DNA: TGTGCTAGCAGCTCGGGACTAGCGGGAGTCAACAATGAGCAGTTCTTC. This codes for CASSSGLAGVNNEQFF.

The sample holds one count of this clone. The genes are TRBV7-2 and TRBJ2-7, with 7 bases fitting TRBD2. V shed 6 bases, J shed 3 bases, and the junction held 8 bases outside the gene matches. The CDR3 has 14 residues. CDR1 and CDR2 (germline): SGHTA, FQGNSA. CDR3 coding DNA: TGTGCCAGCAGTCCCGGGAGGTTGAGCTACGAGCAGTACTTC. Translation gives CASSPGRLSYEQYF. Complete variable domain (other parts from reference TRBV7-2 and TRBJ2-7): GAGVSQSPSNKVTEKGKDVELRCDPISGHTALYWYRQSLGQGLEFLIYFQGNSAPDKSGLPSDRFSAERTGGSVSTLTIQRTQQEDSAVYLCASSPGRLSYEQYFGPGTRLTVT.

This clone has a single count. This specimen includes other DNA sequences encoding the same CDR3. This chain links TRBV2 with TRBJ1-1; the match to TRBD1 covers 9 bases. Germline trimming cut 5 bases from V and 3 bases from J; bases unmatched to any gene: 1. CDR3 length: 13 amino acids. From germline, CDR1 is SNHLY and CDR2 FYNNEI. The CDR3 DNA follows: TGTGCCAGCAGTAGGGACAGGGACACTGAAGCTTTCTTT. Its protein product is CASSRDRDTEAFF.

Here the CDR3 DNA reads TGTGCCACCAGCAGAGACCCAGCGAGGAGCTCCTACAATGAGCAGTTCTTC. Its translation is CATSRDPARSSYNEQFF. The chain combines TRBV15 with TRBJ2-1; D not certain. V dropped 0 bases and J dropped 0 bases, with 12 bases sitting between them. Per germline, CDR1 LNHNV and CDR2 YYDKDF (reference sequence). CDR3 length: 17 residues.

This sequence joins TRBV24-1 and TRBJ2-5, with 9 bases fitting TRBD1. Trimming took 4 bases from V and 4 from J; bases not matched to a gene: 12. The germline CDR1 and CDR2 sequences are KGHDR and SFDVKD. The CDR3 extends over 17 amino acids. The CDR3 DNA reads TGTGCCACCAGTGACCGGGCGACAGGGGGAGTGGTAGAGACCCAGTACTTC. Amino acid sequence: CATSDRATGGVVETQYF.

The chain employs TRBV7-2 and TRBJ2-2; 8 nucleotides line up with TRBD2. From germline, CDR1 is SGHTA and CDR2 FQGNSA. The junction had 1 base not matched to a gene; V was cut back by 1 base and J by 3 bases. This CDR3 contains 15 residues. CDR3: CASSLVGRDTGELFF. DNA of the CDR3: TGTGCCAGCAGCTTAGTCGGGAGGGACACCGGGGAGCTGTTTTTT.

The CDR3 nucleotides read TGCAGCGTTGAAGGCAGGGCCGGCACTGAAGCTTTCTTT. This gives the protein CSVEGRAGTEAFF. V gene TRBV29-1 combines with J gene TRBJ1-1; D might be TRBD1 (5 bases). Trimming shortened V by 1 base and J by 4 bases, and 10 bases separated the two germline ends. In germline, CDR1 is SQVTM, CDR2 ANQGSEA. The CDR3 has 13 residues.

This clone was seen ten or more times. V is TRBV7-9 and J is TRBJ2-1, with D perhaps matching TRBD2 (5 bases). CDR1 is SEHNR and CDR2 is FQNEAQ in the germline V gene (reference sequence). V was pared by 2 bases and J by 13 bases, with 12 bases between. This CDR3 has 12 amino acids. CDR3 in amino acids: CASSLRVDFQFF. CDR3 sequence (DNA): TGTGCCAGCAGCTTAAGGGTGGACTTCCAGTTCTTC.

The chain has TRBV5-1 and TRBJ2-1, with 14 bases matching TRBD2. The CDR3 totals 19 residues. Germline CDR1 and CDR2: SGHRS and YFSETQ. J was trimmed by 3 bases and V by 2 bases; bases with no gene match: 10. CDR3 DNA: TGCGCCAGCAGCTTAGAGATCACCGGGACTAGCGGGGGCTACAATGAGCAGTTCTTC. Its protein product is CASSLEITGTSGGYNEQFF.